These 23 T cell receptor beta chains share one sample of origin, sequenced in a study of identical twins. TCRdb re-called the 5' RACE reads with MiXCR, one entry per CDR3 protein. Of some 460,000 distinct CDR3 sequences in the sample, 14% are singletons; the top ten hold roughly 0.56%. The data also belong to a second study, concerning yellow fever vaccine responses in identical twins.

Sequences were obtained from CD4+ T cells sorted from blood. These receptors came from a woman under 30 in good health.

This chain links TRBV20-1 with TRBJ2-5; 7 bases agree with TRBD1. This CDR3 has 16 residues. Germline lookup yields CDR1 DFQATT and CDR2 SNEGSKA (reference sequence). V was clipped by 5 bases and J by 2 bases; unmatched bases: 14. CDR3 DNA: TGCAGTGCTGAAGGGGGCCTTGGGCGTAAGCAAGAGACCCAGTACTTC. Translation: CSAEGGLGRKQETQYF.

This clonotype appeared a single time. This CDR3 reads CASSYSTDEQYF. The CDR3 DNA sequence: TGTGCCAGCAGTTACTCTACAGACGAGCAGTACTTC. The V and J genes are TRBV6-2 or TRBV6-3 and TRBJ2-7; D remains ambiguous. The CDR3 extends over 12 amino acids. Trimming removed 0 bases at V and 5 bases at J, with 5 bases between. Looked up from germline, CDR1 is MNHEY and CDR2 is SVGEGT.

This clonotype has more than one count but fewer than ten. The chain combines TRBV6-1 with TRBJ2-1, with 9 bases matching TRBD1. J lost 6 bases, V lost 8 bases, and 8 bases had no gene match. CDR3 length: 14 residues. Germline CDR1 is MNHNS and CDR2 is SASEGT. Here the CDR3 reads CASRRTGASNEQFF. As DNA, the CDR3 is TGTGCCAGCCGCCGGACAGGGGCCAGCAATGAGCAGTTCTTC.

This clonotype was recorded once. The CDR3 does not end in the conserved phenylalanine or tryptophan, so this is likely a read error. The chain couples TRBV24-1 to TRBJ2-5, with TRBD2 matching 13 bases. The V gene's germline CDR1 is KGHDR and CDR2 SFDVKD. The CDR3 contains 17 residues. The ends lost 3 bases at V and 1 base at J; junction bases unmatched: 4. The CDR3 reads CATSDPGLAGAQETQYY. The CDR3 nucleotides read TGTGCCACCAGTGATCCTGGACTAGCGGGGGCCCAAGAGACCCAGTACTAC.

This clonotype was observed a handful of times. V is TRBV7-9 and J is TRBJ2-3; 8 bases fit TRBD2. This CDR3 comprises 15 residues. The J segment lost 0 bases and the V segment lost 6 bases, leaving 5 bases of the junction unmatched. CDR1 is SEHNR, CDR2 FQNEAQ, per germline (reference sequence). CDR3 in amino acids: CASSQLAVSTDTQYF. The DNA for the CDR3 is TGTGCCAGCAGTCAACTAGCGGTCAGCACAGATACGCAGTATTTT.

This clonotype was seen only a few times. CDR3 in DNA: TGTGCCAGCGTGCGCGACCGGAGCTCCTACAATGAGCAGTTCTTC. Translated: CASVRDRSSYNEQFF. V gene TRBV6-2 or TRBV6-3 combines with J gene TRBJ2-1; D uncertain. The germline gives CDR1 MNHEY, CDR2 SVGEGT. The CDR3 is 15 residues long. Trimming took off 8 bases at V and 0 bases at J, with 14 bases between the two ends.

V gene TRBV6-9 combines with J gene TRBJ2-2, with a tentative D call TRBD1 (5 bases). Germline loops: CDR1 MNHGY, CDR2 SVAAGI. V was trimmed by 7 bases and J by 5 bases, leaving 20 bases between them. The CDR3 runs to 16 residues. The CDR3 here is CASKLGQCVWTGELFF. The CDR3 DNA is TGTGCCAGCAAATTGGGGCAGTGCGTTTGGACCGGGGAGCTGTTTTTT.

The chain carries TRBV11-2 and TRBJ2-3; 8 bases align to TRBD2. This CDR3 contains 16 residues. The junction had 10 bases not matched to a gene; V was cut back by 5 bases and J by 3 bases. The germline gives CDR1 SGHAT, CDR2 FQNNGV. CDR3 in amino acids: CASSTRRLAQTDTQYF. CDR3 coding DNA: TGTGCCAGCAGCACCCGCAGACTAGCGCAGACAGATACGCAGTATTTT.

This clonotype occurred many times. The rearrangement links TRBV5-5 to TRBJ2-5, with 10 bases that match TRBD2. The junction had 7 bases not matched to a gene; V was cut back by 4 bases and J by 1 base. The CDR3 length is 16 residues. Germline lookup yields CDR1 SGHKS and CDR2 YYEKEE (reference sequence). In DNA, the CDR3 is TGTGCCAGCAGCGCCCTCCTAGCGGGGGCCCAAGAGACCCAGTACTTC. This gives the protein CASSALLAGAQETQYF.

This clonotype has just a few counts. The V call is TRBV10-3, the J call TRBJ2-7, with 8 bases lining up with TRBD1. V shed 6 bases and J 2 bases; nucleotides not matched to a gene: 9. CDR3 length: 15 residues. Germline-derived CDR1 and CDR2 are ENHRY and SYGVKD. The CDR3 loop is CAIRKDRENTYEQYF. The CDR3 coding sequence is TGTGCCATCAGAAAGGACAGGGAGAACACCTACGAGCAGTACTTC.

The CDR3 loop is CASSQASGNGNTQYF. Written as DNA, the CDR3 is TGTGCCAGCAGCCAAGCTAGCGGGAACGGAAATACGCAGTATTTT. The chain uses TRBV4-2 and TRBJ2-3; the match to TRBD2 covers 9 bases. Trimming took 1 base from V and 7 from J; bases not matched to a gene: 6. This CDR3 is 15 amino acids long. Germline-derived CDR1 and CDR2 are LGHNA and YNFKEQ.

V usage is TRBV20-1 and J usage is TRBJ1-6, with 10 bases fitting TRBD1. Germline CDR1 DFQATT, CDR2 SNEGSKA (reference sequence). This CDR3 spans 14 amino acids. With V trimmed by 6 bases and J by 6 bases, 5 bases remained unmatched. The CDR3 spells CSAGTGAGNSPLHF. The DNA of the CDR3 is TGCAGTGCCGGGACAGGGGCAGGTAATTCACCCCTCCACTTT.

This rearrangement joins TRBV25-1 to TRBJ2-2; no firm D call. The length of the CDR3 is 14 residues. Trimming left V 7 bases short and J 1 base short, with 10 bases between. The V gene's germline CDR1 is MGHDK and CDR2 SYGVNS. This CDR3 is CASIPIGNTGELFF. Written as DNA, the CDR3 is TGTGCCAGCATTCCCATAGGGAACACCGGGGAGCTGTTTTTT.

This clonotype was picked up a small number of times. V gene TRBV4-2 combines with J gene TRBJ2-7, with 7 bases identical to TRBD2. The V segment lost 0 bases and the J segment 1 base; nucleotides outside the gene matches: 6. From germline, CDR1 is LGHNA and CDR2 YNFKEQ. The CDR3 covers 16 residues. CDR3 nucleotide sequence: TGTGCCAGCAGCCAAGATTGGATAGCGGGTTCCTACGAGCAGTACTTC. It yields the protein CASSQDWIAGSYEQYF.

This chain uses TRBV29-1 with TRBJ2-1, with unresolved D. CDR1 and CDR2 (germline): SQVTM, ANQGSEA. This CDR3 comprises 15 residues. The ends were cut back, 4 bases at V and 7 bases at J, with 20 bases in the middle. The CDR3, as DNA: TGCAGCGTTGCCTTAGGCTTTCCTCAAAGAAATGAGCAGTTCTTC. Its translation: CSVALGFPQRNEQFF.

V usage is TRBV20-1 and J usage is TRBJ2-7; 7 bases are shared with TRBD1. This CDR3 is 14 amino acids long. The germline CDR1 and CDR2 sequences are DFQATT and SNEGSKA (reference sequence). The J segment lost 3 bases and the V segment lost 3 bases, leaving 8 bases of the junction unmatched. CDR3 protein: CSASVPGTVYEQYF. For the CDR3, the DNA is TGCAGTGCTAGCGTTCCCGGGACAGTCTACGAGCAGTACTTC.

This clonotype was detected ten times or more. The CDR3: CASSLDGVTGYGYTF. The CDR3 region has the DNA TGCGCCAGCAGCTTGGACGGGGTGACGGGCTATGGCTACACCTTC. V and J are TRBV5-1 and TRBJ1-2, with D unclear. Trimming pared 0 bases from V and 4 bases from J, leaving 13 bases between. The CDR3 runs to 15 residues. The germline CDR1 and CDR2 sequences are SGHRS and YFSETQ.

V and J are TRBV27 and TRBJ2-3; possible D gene TRBD2, 7 bases. V dropped 6 bases and J dropped 7 bases, with 17 bases sitting between them. Germline assignment: CDR1 MNHEY and CDR2 SMNVEV (reference sequence). This CDR3 contains 14 residues. The CDR3 protein is CASRLGGGLNTQYF. As DNA, the CDR3 is TGTGCCAGCAGGTTAGGGGGGGGGCTAAATACGCAGTATTTT.

This clonotype was seen a few times. This chain links TRBV7-3 with TRBJ2-5; no reliable D call. Per the germline V gene, CDR1 is SGHTA and CDR2 is FQGTGA. The V and J ends lost 8 bases and 4 bases respectively, with 14 bases between them. There are 13 residues in the CDR3. CDR3 sequence reads: CASSASWVETQYF. CDR3 coding DNA: TGTGCCAGCTCCGCCTCGTGGGTAGAGACCCAGTACTTC. The complete variable domain, with remaining parts taken from reference TRBV7-3 and TRBJ2-5, reads GAGVSQTPSNKVTEKGKYVELRCDPISGHTALYWYRQSLGQGPEFLIYFQGTGAADDSGLPNDRFFAVRPEGSVSTLKIQRTERGDSAVYLCASSASWVETQYFGPGTRLLVL.

V usage is TRBV20-1 and J usage is TRBJ1-6; 7 nucleotides match TRBD1. The germline V gene has CDR1 DFQATT and CDR2 SNEGSKA (reference sequence). With V trimmed by 5 bases and J by 3 bases, 7 bases remained unmatched. The CDR3 covers 15 residues. The CDR3, as DNA: TGCAGTGCTCCAGGGGACAGTTTCTATAATTCACCCCTCCACTTT. Translation: CSAPGDSFYNSPLHF.

This clonotype has just a few counts. The chain has TRBV12-3 or TRBV12-4 and TRBJ2-7; 7 nucleotides match TRBD1. The CDR3 contains 14 residues. Unmatched junction bases numbered 7, after V lost 5 bases and J lost 3 bases. The CDR3 reads CASSPPGQFYEQYF. The CDR3 bases are TGTGCCAGCAGTCCGCCGGGACAGTTCTACGAGCAGTACTTC.

J is TRBJ2-1 and V is TRBV9, with a possible D match to TRBD1 (6 bases). The CDR3 is 15 residues long. V was trimmed by 0 bases and J by 10 bases, leaving 17 bases between them. In germline, CDR1 is SGDLS, CDR2 YYNGEE. In DNA, the CDR3 is TGTGCCAGCAGCGTAGTGGCAGGGGAACCGAGGGAGCAGTTCTTC. Protein sequence: CASSVVAGEPREQFF.

This chain uses TRBV10-3 with TRBJ2-3; D is possibly TRBD1 or TRBD2 (6 bases each). This CDR3 has 14 residues. Trimming removed 3 bases from V and 3 bases from J, with 10 bases in between. The germline V gene encodes CDR1 ENHRY and CDR2 SYGVKD. In nucleotides, the CDR3 is TGTGCCATCAGTGAACAGGGAGGTACAGATACGCAGTATTTT. As protein: CAISEQGGTDTQYF.